Listed below are T cell receptor beta chains from one sample, sequenced in a study of blood T cell repertoires in COVID-19. The method was immunoSEQ multiplex PCR; TCRdb's version includes in-frame clones alone and lacks a portion of them. Among roughly 300,000 clones listed, nearly 90% were seen once. Sequenced sample: peripheral blood. The receptors stem from a young man with active or convalescent COVID-19. Both conserved end residues are trimmed from each CDR3.

v_gene | CDR3aa
TRBV6-5 | ASSYTVGTGGYEQY
TRBV25-1 | ASSPGQGKETQY
TRBV3-1/TRBV3-2 | ASSQDSGAGTEAF
TRBV9 | ASSPEAPGTEAF
TRBV2 | ASSEQGLRQETQY
TRBV5-1 | ASGTVNTGELF
TRBV27 | ASRPTGIPYNEQF
TRBV5-5 | ASSRTGSYEQY
TRBV2 | ASSETLVTSGAQETQY
TRBV12-3/TRBV12-4 | ASSATGNYGYT
TRBV5-1 | ASSADLSGTDTQY
TRBV3-1/TRBV3-2 | ASRGTVAEY
TRBV21-1 | ASSKGGQDVEANQPQH
TRBV5-6 | ASGALAGGSYEQY
TRBV2 | ASSETGWGTEAF
TRBV3-1/TRBV3-2 | ASRTLAGQETQY
TRBV27 | ASRDSVYGYT
TRBV6-5 | ASSSGTGGEKLF
TRBV7-9 | ASSLAGTSGVGVSNEQF
TRBV19 | ASSIQDRGMDYGYT
TRBV19 | ASSETGHGNYGYT
TRBV12-1 | ASSLTSGGAGGTQY
TRBV2 | ASNSMSWTGVTGELF
TRBV18 | ASSRDRYYGYT
TRBV6-5 | ASSDSSLEQY
TRBV4-1 | ASSQERADEKLF
TRBV3-1/TRBV3-2 | ASSPGLAGESITGELF
TRBV5-1 | ASSFAENEKLF
TRBV11-2 | ASSYTSGPSDTQY
TRBV15 | ATSLGLAGGPGTYEQY
TRBV9 | ASSPPAGGRTDTQY
TRBV4-1 | ASSQDLSGGGQSLWPQH
TRBV7-3 | ASSPQGSGANVLT
TRBV12-3/TRBV12-4 | ASNPQGRTEAF
TRBV5-4 | ASNRANEQF
TRBV5-6 | ASSWGQAAGGYT
TRBV27 | ASSPTGGVYEQY
TRBV7-8 | ASSWGQGSDYGYT
TRBV5-1 | ASSFAGTSTDTQY
TRBV29-1 | SVELGGNTEAF
TRBV5-6 | ASSLGGQQSYEQY
TRBV7-8 | ASSYYPTGTNSYEQY
TRBV6-5 | ASSRGRQVADTQY
TRBV29-1 | SVDAIGTGGSGELF
TRBV6-5 | ASSYSRQGLWTQY